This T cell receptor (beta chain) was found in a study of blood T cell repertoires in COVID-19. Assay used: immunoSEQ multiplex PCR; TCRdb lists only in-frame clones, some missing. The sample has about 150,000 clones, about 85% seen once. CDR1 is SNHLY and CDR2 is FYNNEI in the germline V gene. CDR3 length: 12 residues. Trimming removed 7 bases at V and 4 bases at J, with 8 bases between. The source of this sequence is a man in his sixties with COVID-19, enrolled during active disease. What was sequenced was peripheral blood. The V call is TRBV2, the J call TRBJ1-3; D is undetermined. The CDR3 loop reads CASKEGGNTIYF. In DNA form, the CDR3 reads TGTGCCAGCAAGGAGGGAGGAAACACCATATATTTT.